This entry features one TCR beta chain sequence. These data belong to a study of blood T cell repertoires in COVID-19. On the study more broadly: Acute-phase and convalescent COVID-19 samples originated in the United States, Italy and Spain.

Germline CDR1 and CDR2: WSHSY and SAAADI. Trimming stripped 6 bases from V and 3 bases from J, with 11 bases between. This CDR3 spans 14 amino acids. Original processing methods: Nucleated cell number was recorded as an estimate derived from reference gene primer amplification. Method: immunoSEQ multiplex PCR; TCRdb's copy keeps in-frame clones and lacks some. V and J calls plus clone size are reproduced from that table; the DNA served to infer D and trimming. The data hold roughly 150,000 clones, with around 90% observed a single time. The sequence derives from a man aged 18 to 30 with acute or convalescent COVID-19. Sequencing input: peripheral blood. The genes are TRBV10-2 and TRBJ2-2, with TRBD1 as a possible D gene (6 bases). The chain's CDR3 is CASRGDTYTGELFF. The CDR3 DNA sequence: TGCGCCAGCAGGGGGGACACTTACACCGGGGAGCTGTTTTTT.